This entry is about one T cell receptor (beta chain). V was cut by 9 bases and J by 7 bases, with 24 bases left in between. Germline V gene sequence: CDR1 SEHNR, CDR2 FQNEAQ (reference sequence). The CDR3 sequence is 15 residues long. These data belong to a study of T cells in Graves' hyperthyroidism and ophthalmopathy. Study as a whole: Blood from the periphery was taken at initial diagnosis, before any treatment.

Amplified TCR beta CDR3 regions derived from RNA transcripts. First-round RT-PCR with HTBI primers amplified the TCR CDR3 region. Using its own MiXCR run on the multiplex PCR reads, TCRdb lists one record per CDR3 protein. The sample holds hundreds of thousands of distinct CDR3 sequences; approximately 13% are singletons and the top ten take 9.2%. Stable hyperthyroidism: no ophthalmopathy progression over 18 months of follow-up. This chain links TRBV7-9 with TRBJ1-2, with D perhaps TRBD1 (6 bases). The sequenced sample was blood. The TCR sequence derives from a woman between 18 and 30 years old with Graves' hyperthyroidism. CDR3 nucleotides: TGTGCCAGTAGTCCCCCGGGACACCCAACGAGTGGCTACACCTTC. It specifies CASSPPGHPTSGYTF.